Following are 16 T cell receptor beta chains from one sample sequenced in a study of blood T cell repertoires in COVID-19. Produced via immunoSEQ multiplex PCR; TCRdb's table is partial and in-frame only. The data show 55,000 to 85,000 clones, approximately 80% seen once. Specimen: peripheral blood. These receptor sequences come from a woman in her 70s with acute or convalescent COVID-19.

The genes are TRBV6-1 and TRBJ2-2; D is ambiguous. V shed 3 bases and J shed 4 bases, with 3 bases lying between them. CDR1 MNHNS and CDR2 SASEGT come from the germline V gene. There are 12 residues in the CDR3. The CDR3 loop is CASSDGTGELFF. The CDR3 coding sequence is TGTGCCAGCAGTGACGGCACCGGGGAGCTGTTTTTT.

V gene TRBV19 combines with J gene TRBJ2-2; 10 nucleotides match TRBD1. With 6 bases clipped from V and 7 bases from J, the junction kept 5 bases outside the gene matches. CDR3 length: 14 amino acids. CDR1 and CDR2 from the germline V gene are LNHDA and SQIVND (reference sequence). CDR3 sequence: CASRRDRGYGELFF. The CDR3 DNA follows: TGTGCCAGTAGGCGGGACAGGGGTTACGGGGAGCTGTTTTTT.

The J gene is TRBJ2-1, the V gene TRBV7-2; the match to TRBD1 covers 10 bases. V lost 0 bases to trimming and J lost 7 bases; unmatched junction nucleotides: 12. Germline V gene sequence: CDR1 SGHTA, CDR2 FQGNSA. CDR3 size: 18 residues. The CDR3 region has the DNA TGTGCCAGCAGCTTAGCCGCCTTTTCGGGGACAGGGGTTAATGAGCAGTTCTTC. Translating it yields CASSLAAFSGTGVNEQFF.

This chain uses TRBV27 with TRBJ1-1; no clear D. V gave up 5 bases and J gave up 0 bases, with 13 bases separating them. CDR1 is MNHEY, CDR2 SMNVEV, per germline (reference sequence). This CDR3 is 15 amino acids long. CDR3 sequence reads: CASSTIMGVNTEAFF. In DNA, the CDR3 is TGTGCCAGCAGTACTATTATGGGAGTGAACACTGAAGCTTTCTTT.

There are a few counts of this clone. The chain has TRBV28 and TRBJ1-4, with D maybe TRBD1 (5 bases). Trimming removed 3 bases from V and 1 base from J, with 18 bases in between. Germline CDR1 reads MDHEN; CDR2 reads SYDVKM. There are 18 residues in the CDR3. The CDR3 loop is CASSFLSWGTGTNEKLFF. CDR3 nucleotides: TGTGCCAGCAGTTTTTTATCATGGGGAACAGGAACTAATGAAAAACTGTTTTTT.

The rearrangement uses TRBV5-1 and TRBJ2-7, with 12 bases aligning to TRBD2. The CDR3 covers 17 residues. V trimming: 5 bases; J trimming: 2 bases; junction bases outside the gene matches: 11. Germline lookup yields CDR1 SGHRS and CDR2 YFSETQ. The CDR3 reads CASSLSTSGGFPYEQYF. The CDR3 DNA is TGCGCCAGCAGTTTATCGACTAGCGGGGGCTTCCCCTACGAGCAGTACTTC.

The chain couples TRBV9 to TRBJ2-5; possible D gene TRBD1, 6 bases. V was shortened by 0 bases and J by 8 bases, with 17 bases between the two germline ends. The CDR3 spans 15 residues. The germline CDR1 and CDR2 sequences are SGDLS and YYNGEE. The CDR3, as DNA: TGTGCCAGCAGCGTAGAGGGGGACCCCTCCTATACCCAGTACTTC. As protein: CASSVEGDPSYTQYF. Complete variable domain (other parts from reference TRBV9 and TRBJ2-5): DSGVTQTPKHLITATGQRVTLRCSPRSGDLSVYWYQQSLDQGLQFLIQYYNGEERAKGNILERFSAQQFPDLHSELNLSSLELGDSALYFCASSVEGDPSYTQYFGPGTRLLVL.

V is TRBV11-3 and J is TRBJ2-2; 8 bases fit TRBD1. Germline lookup yields CDR1 SGHNT and CDR2 YENEEA. J was trimmed by 2 bases and V by 3 bases; bases with no gene match: 5. The CDR3 contains 16 residues. The CDR3 protein is CASSFGDRFNTGELFF. The CDR3 DNA is TGTGCCAGCAGCTTTGGGGACAGGTTTAACACCGGGGAGCTGTTTTTT.

The rearrangement uses TRBV13 and TRBJ2-2, with TRBD2 matching over 8 bases. Trimming removed 5 bases from V and 3 bases from J; junction bases left unmatched: 14. The CDR3 runs to 18 residues. Germline V gene data show CDR1 as PRHDT and CDR2 as FYEKMQ (reference sequence). CDR3: CASSAPSFSGAYTGELFF. The CDR3 coding sequence is TGTGCCAGCAGCGCTCCCAGCTTTAGCGGGGCTTACACCGGGGAGCTGTTTTTT.

The chain couples TRBV5-1 to TRBJ2-7; 15 positions match TRBD2. The CDR3 contains 18 residues. Germline V lookup: CDR1 SGHRS, CDR2 YFSETQ. The V segment lost 3 bases and the J segment 1 base; nucleotides outside the gene matches: 8. This CDR3 is CASSWGTSGRPGSYEQYF. CDR3 sequence (DNA): TGCGCCAGCAGCTGGGGGACTAGCGGGAGGCCCGGTTCCTACGAGCAGTACTTC.

DNA of the CDR3: TGTGCCAGCAGTGAAGCGCTAGGGGGGGTAGGTGAAAAACTGTTTTTT. Translation gives CASSEALGGVGEKLFF. The chain joins TRBV6-1 to TRBJ1-4, with a weak D call TRBD1 (6 bases). The CDR3 consists of 16 residues. Germline values: CDR1 MNHNS, CDR2 SASEGT. The V gene lost 0 bases and the J gene lost 7 bases, with 15 bases spanning the gap.

The chain carries TRBV7-2 and TRBJ2-3, with TRBD2 matching 13 bases. Germline V lookup: CDR1 SGHTA, CDR2 FQGNSA. This CDR3 has 16 amino acids. J lost 1 base, V lost 4 bases, and 2 bases had no gene match. The CDR3 sequence: CASSWTSGGRTDTQYF. In DNA, the CDR3 is TGTGCCAGCAGCTGGACTAGCGGGGGCCGCACAGATACGCAGTATTTT.

This clone came up a few times. This chain joins TRBV6-4 and TRBJ1-5; D is unresolved. Germline assignment: CDR1 MRHNA and CDR2 SNTAGT. The CDR3 length is 13 residues. V dropped 5 bases and J dropped 2 bases, with 7 bases sitting between them. The CDR3 nucleotides read TGTGCCAGCAGTACGGGTGGCAATCAGCCCCAGCATTTT. As protein: CASSTGGNQPQHF.

The J gene is TRBJ1-5, the V gene TRBV5-1, with D possibly TRBD1 on 5 matching bases. The CDR3 has 15 residues. V gave up 4 bases and J gave up 0 bases, with 11 bases separating them. Germline V gene sequence: CDR1 SGHRS, CDR2 YFSETQ. The CDR3 loop is CASSPTASSNQPQHF. CDR3 nucleotide sequence: TGCGCCAGCAGCCCGACAGCCAGTAGCAATCAGCCCCAGCATTTT.

The chain combines TRBV10-3 with TRBJ1-2; 8 bases fit TRBD1. The V gene's germline CDR1 is ENHRY and CDR2 SYGVKD. V dropped 6 bases and J dropped 7; count of bases not matched to a gene: 7. This CDR3 region has 13 residues. Here the CDR3 DNA reads TGTGCCATCAGGGGAGGACAGGGAATTGGCTACACCTTC. Its translation: CAIRGGQGIGYTF.

The gene calls are TRBV7-2 and TRBJ1-1; 7 nucleotides agree with TRBD1. Trimming cost V 0 bases and J 4 bases; bases outside gene matches: 5. The CDR3 is 15 amino acids. The germline V gene encodes CDR1 SGHTA and CDR2 FQGNSA. CDR3 sequence: CASSLATGRVTEAFF. DNA of the CDR3: TGTGCCAGCAGCTTAGCGACAGGGCGTGTCACTGAAGCTTTCTTT. The whole variable domain, remainder taken from reference TRBV7-2 and TRBJ1-1, is GAGVSQSPSNKVTEKGKDVELRCDPISGHTALYWYRQSLGQGLEFLIYFQGNSAPDKSGLPSDRFSAERTGGSVSTLTIQRTQQEDSAVYLCASSLATGRVTEAFFGQGTRLTVV.